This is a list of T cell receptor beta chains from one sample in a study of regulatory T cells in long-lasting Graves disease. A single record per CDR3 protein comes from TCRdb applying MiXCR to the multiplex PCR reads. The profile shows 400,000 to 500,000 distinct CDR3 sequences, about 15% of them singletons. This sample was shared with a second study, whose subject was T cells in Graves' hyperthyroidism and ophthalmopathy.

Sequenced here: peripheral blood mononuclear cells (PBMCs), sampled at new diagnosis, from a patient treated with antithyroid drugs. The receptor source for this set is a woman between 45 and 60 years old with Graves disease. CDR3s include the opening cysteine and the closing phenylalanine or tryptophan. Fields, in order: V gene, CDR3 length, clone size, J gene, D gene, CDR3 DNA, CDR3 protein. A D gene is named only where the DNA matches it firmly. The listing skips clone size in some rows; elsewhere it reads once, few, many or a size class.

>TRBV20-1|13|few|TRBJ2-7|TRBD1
TGCAGTGCTAGACCGGGACAGAACTACGAGCAGTACTTC
CSARPGQNYEQYF
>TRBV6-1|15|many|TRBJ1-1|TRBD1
TGTGCCAGCAGTGGCCGACAGGGCACGGACACTGAAGCTTTCTTT
CASSGRQGTDTEAFF
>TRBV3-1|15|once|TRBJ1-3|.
TGTGCCAGCAGCCAAGATAGAAACTCTGGAAACACCATATATTTT
CASSQDRNSGNTIYF
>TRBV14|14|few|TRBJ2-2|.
TGTGCCAGCAGCCCACACCTGTACACCGGGGAGCTGTTTTTT
CASSPHLYTGELFF
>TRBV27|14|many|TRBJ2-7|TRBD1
TGTGCCAGCAGTATGGACAGGGGGGCCTACGAGCAGTACTTC
CASSMDRGAYEQYF
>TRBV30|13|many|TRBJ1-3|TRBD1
TGTGCCTGGAGTCGGGACAGGGGAGGCACCATATATTTT
CAWSRDRGGTIYF
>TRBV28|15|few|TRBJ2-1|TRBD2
TGTGCCAGCACCCATCCTGGGGGGGGGGGTAATGAGCAGTTCTTC
CASTHPGGGGNEQFF
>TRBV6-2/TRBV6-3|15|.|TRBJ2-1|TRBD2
TGTGCCAGCAGTGTCGGGACTAGCCACTACAATGAGCAGTTCTTC
CASSVGTSHYNEQFF
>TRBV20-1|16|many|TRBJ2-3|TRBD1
TGCAGTGCTAGAGGGATTCCGGGACAGGGGACAGATACGCAGTATTTT
CSARGIPGQGTDTQYF
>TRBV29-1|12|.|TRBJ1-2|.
TGCAGCGTTTACAGAGCGCTACGAGGCTACACCTTC
CSVYRALRGYTF
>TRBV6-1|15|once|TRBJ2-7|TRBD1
TGTGCCAGCAGACAGGGACAGGGAGCGTTTTACGAGCAGTACTTC
CASRQGQGAFYEQYF
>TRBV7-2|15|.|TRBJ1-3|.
TGTGCCAGCAGCTTAGGAGGAATTCAAGGAAACACCATATATTTT
CASSLGGIQGNTIYF
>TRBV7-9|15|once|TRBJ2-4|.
TGTGCCAGCAGCTTAGGGGGCAGCGGCAAAAACATTCAGTACTTC
CASSLGGSGKNIQYF
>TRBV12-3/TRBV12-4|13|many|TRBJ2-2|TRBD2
TGTGCCAGCAAGCGGGACAACACCGGGGAGCTGTTTTTT
CASKRDNTGELFF
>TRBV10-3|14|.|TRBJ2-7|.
TGTGCCATCAGTACCCCAGGGTCGTTGGGCGAGCAGTACTTC
CAISTPGSLGEQYF
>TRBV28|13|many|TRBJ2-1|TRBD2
TGTGCCAGCAGCACCCGGACTAGCGGGAGGCCTTTCTTC
CASSTRTSGRPFF
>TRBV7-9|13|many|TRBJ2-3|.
TGTGCCAGCAGCTTAGAATCCACAGATACGCAGTATTTT
CASSLESTDTQYF
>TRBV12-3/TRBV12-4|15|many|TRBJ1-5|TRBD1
TGTGCCAGCACCCAAGGACAGGGTAGCAATCAGCCCCAGCATTTT
CASTQGQGSNQPQHF
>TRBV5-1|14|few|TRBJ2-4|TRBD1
TGCGCCAGCAGCCAGGGACAGGGGGAAAACATTCAGTACTTC
CASSQGQGENIQYF
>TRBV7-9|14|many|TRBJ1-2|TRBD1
TGTGCCAGCAGCGCCGGACAGGGATTCTATGGCTACACCTTC
CASSAGQGFYGYTF
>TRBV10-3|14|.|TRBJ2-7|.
TGTGCCATCAGAAGGGACACCAGATCCTACGAGCAGTACTTC
CAIRRDTRSYEQYF
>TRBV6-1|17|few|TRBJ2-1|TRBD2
TGTGCCAGTACGGGACTAGCGGGAGGGCCGGGTATCTATGAGCAGTTCTTC
CASTGLAGGPGIYEQFF
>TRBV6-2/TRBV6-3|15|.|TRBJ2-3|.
TGTGCCACCATCCTCGGGGGGCGTATCACAGATACGCAGTATTTT
CATILGGRITDTQYF
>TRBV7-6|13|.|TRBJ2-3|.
TGTGCCAGCAGCGTCGGGCAGGGGGATACGCAGTATTTT
CASSVGQGDTQYF
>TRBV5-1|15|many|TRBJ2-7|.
TGCGCCAGCGGGCCGCCGGTGGCCGGTTCCTACGAGCAGTACTTC
CASGPPVAGSYEQYF
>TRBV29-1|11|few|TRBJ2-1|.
TGCAGCGTTGAAGACGCTAATGAGCAGTTCTTC
CSVEDANEQFF
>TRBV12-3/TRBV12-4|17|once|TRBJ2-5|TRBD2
TGTGCCAGCAGATGGGGACTAGCGGGAGTTGGCCAAGAGACCCAGTACTTC
CASRWGLAGVGQETQYF